These T cell receptor beta chains were read from a single sample in a study of blood T cell repertoires in COVID-19. This table comes from immunoSEQ multiplex PCR, and its TCRdb copy is limited to in-frame clones, with some not included. This sample has some 40,000 clones; roughly 82% occur once, and the top ten carry approximately 14%. The sample consisted of peripheral blood. Source of these receptors: a man aged 50-59 years with active or convalescent COVID-19. The CDR3 runs from the conserved cysteine through the conserved F or W. D genes are given only for firm matches. Where a row states a size, it is once, few, many or the class of an expanded clone; other rows omit it.

>-|TRBJ2-1|13|-|TRBV5-4
CASSLVGGNEQFF
TGTGCCAGCAGCTTGGTTGGGGGGAATGAGCAGTTCTTC
>-|TRBJ1-5|13|TRBD1|TRBV12-3/TRBV12-4
CASSGTVNQPQHF
TGTGCCAGCAGCGGGACAGTCAATCAGCCCCAGCATTTT
>-|TRBJ2-3|17|TRBD2|TRBV5-1
CASSGGLAGGVINTQYF
TGCGCCAGCAGCGGCGGACTAGCGGGGGGAGTGATAAATACGCAGTATTTT
>-|TRBJ1-2|13|-|TRBV7-2
CASSSSRAAPYTF
TGTGCCAGCAGCTCCAGCAGGGCGGCCCCCTACACCTTC
>-|TRBJ1-2|14|-|TRBV5-1
CASSKQDPRYGYTF
TGCGCCAGCAGCAAACAGGATCCTAGGTATGGCTACACCTTC
>-|TRBJ2-7|15|-|TRBV27
CASSPSRPGAYEQYF
TGTGCCAGCAGTCCCTCCCGGCCAGGGGCCTACGAGCAGTACTTC
>-|TRBJ1-4|15|-|TRBV5-4
CASSSGQGFSEKLFF
TGTGCCAGCAGCTCGGGTCAGGGTTTTTCTGAAAAACTGTTTTTT
>once|TRBJ1-4|16|TRBD1|TRBV14
CASSLDRRGTNEKLFF
TGTGCCAGCAGTTTGGACAGGCGGGGAACTAATGAAAAACTGTTTTTT
>-|TRBJ1-2|17|-|TRBV3-1/TRBV3-2
CASSQDVQGRAYYGYTF
TGTGCCAGCAGCCAAGACGTCCAGGGTAGGGCCTACTATGGCTACACCTTC
>-|TRBJ1-5|15|TRBD1|TRBV2
CASSEDTGGGQPQHF
TGTGCCAGCAGTGAAGACACAGGGGGCGGTCAGCCCCAGCATTTT
>-|TRBJ1-2|14|TRBD1|TRBV5-5
CASSFGTGNYGYTF
TGTGCCAGCAGCTTCGGGACAGGGAACTATGGCTACACCTTC
>-|TRBJ2-2|13|-|TRBV29-1
CSVGTLNTGELFF
TGCAGCGTCGGGACACTGAACACCGGGGAGCTGTTTTTT
>-|TRBJ1-6|15|TRBD1|TRBV14
CASSQRQGSNSPLHF
TGTGCCAGCAGCCAACGACAGGGTAGCAATTCACCCCTCCACTTT
>-|TRBJ2-2|15|-|TRBV2
CASRRGSLNTGELFF
TGTGCCAGCAGGCGGGGTAGCCTTAACACCGGGGAGCTGTTTTTT
>-|TRBJ1-1|12|-|TRBV18
CASSPIVNVAFF
TGTGCCAGCTCACCAATAGTTAACGTCGCTTTCTTT
>-|TRBJ2-5|14|-|TRBV3-1/TRBV3-2
CASSQVEGRETQYF
TGTGCCAGCAGCCAAGTGGAGGGACGGGAGACCCAGTACTTC
>-|TRBJ2-5|14|-|TRBV3-1/TRBV3-2
CASSQSTRYETQYF
TGTGCCAGCAGCCAATCCACTAGGTACGAGACCCAGTACTTC
>-|TRBJ1-2|15|-|TRBV29-1
CSVGNGGPRDGGYTF
TGCAGCGTAGGGAACGGGGGACCCAGGGACGGTGGCTACACCTTC
>once|TRBJ2-5|14|-|TRBV5-1
CASSLAASQETQYF
TGCGCCAGCAGCTTGGCCGCCAGCCAAGAGACCCAGTACTTC
>-|TRBJ2-2|15|TRBD1|TRBV5-1
CASSLGQGNTGELFF
TGCGCCAGCAGCTTGGGACAGGGGAACACCGGGGAGCTGTTTTTT
>once|TRBJ1-2|13|-|TRBV5-1
CASSFAGADGYTF
TGCGCCAGCAGCTTTGCGGGGGCGGATGGCTACACCTTC
>-|TRBJ2-4|14|-|TRBV24-1
CATSRGSDKNIQYF
TGTGCCACCAGCCGGGGGAGTGACAAAAACATTCAGTACTTC
>-|TRBJ2-3|14|-|TRBV10-1
CASSIRKSTDTQYF
TGCGCCAGCAGTATCAGAAAGAGCACAGATACGCAGTATTTT
>-|TRBJ1-1|13|TRBD1|TRBV5-5
CASSKDRVGEAFF
TGTGCCAGCAGCAAGGACAGGGTGGGTGAGGCTTTCTTT
>-|TRBJ1-6|14|-|TRBV7-2
CASSHGQLNSPLHF
TGTGCCAGCAGCCACGGACAGCTTAATTCACCCCTCCACTTT
>-|TRBJ2-4|17|-|TRBV2
CASTIKQGPVAKNIQYF
TGTGCCAGCACCATTAAACAGGGCCCGGTAGCCAAAAACATTCAGTACTTC
>few|TRBJ1-5|12|-|TRBV7-8
CASSSIYQSQHF
TGTGCCAGCAGCTCCATATATCAGTCCCAGCATTTT
>-|TRBJ1-2|14|TRBD1|TRBV28
CASSPGQGNSGYTF
TGTGCCAGCAGTCCCGGACAGGGGAACTCTGGCTACACCTTC
>-|TRBJ1-1|15|-|TRBV27
CASSSRRQGNTEAFF
TGTGCCAGCAGTTCCCGTCGGCAGGGGAACACTGAAGCTTTCTTT
>-|TRBJ2-3|17|TRBD2|TRBV18
CASSHTSGSFSTDTQYF
TGTGCCAGCTCACACACTAGCGGATCATTTAGCACAGATACGCAGTATTTT
>-|TRBJ2-1|16|TRBD1|TRBV11-3
CASSGAGTGFGNEQFF
TGTGCCAGCAGCGGGGCCGGGACAGGGTTTGGGAATGAGCAGTTCTTC
>few|TRBJ2-6|17|-|TRBV6-2/TRBV6-3
CASSRRGGPSGANVLTF
TGTGCCAGCAGTCGGCGGGGCGGACCCTCTGGGGCCAACGTCCTGACTTTC
>-|TRBJ1-1|15|TRBD1|TRBV2
CASQKQGAMNTEAFF
TGTGCCAGCCAAAAACAGGGGGCGATGAACACTGAAGCTTTCTTT
>-|TRBJ2-1|14|TRBD2|TRBV6-5
CASSESGGGYEQFF
TGTGCCAGCAGCGAGAGCGGGGGGGGGTATGAGCAGTTCTTC
>-|TRBJ2-3|14|-|TRBV6-6
CASSQPTGWDTQYF
TGTGCCAGCAGTCAGCCGACAGGTTGGGATACGCAGTATTTT